The 20 T cell receptor beta chains presented below share a single source sample, sequenced in a study of human T cells and chemical hapten exposure listed by TCRdb under 2021. Library creation used RACE. Sequencing relied on a NextSeq 500. TCRdb passed the public sequencing reads through fastp at Q25 and MiXCR, retaining productive beta sequences. Every entry covers one CDR3 protein and lists the most common genes and DNA from its rows. Recorded for this sample are approximately 69,000 distinct CDR3 sequences; around a tenth of them occurred a single time. The biggest ten clones account for 6.8% of the sample. What this sample's time point label stands for: patch test 2, 6 weeks after DPC sensitization. The treatment or condition label corresponds to: therapeutic diphenylcyclopropenone sensitization with weekly scalp DPC. The material was whole blood, obtained in connection with sensitization to the hapten diphenylcyclopropenone (DPC). The receptors shown here come from a woman aged 50 to 60 with alopecia areata. Some clones in this sample may be carry-over from other donors' samples.

The V call is TRBV5-4, the J call TRBJ2-5; D may be TRBD1 or TRBD2 (6 bases each). The germline V gene has CDR1 SGHNT and CDR2 YYREEE (reference sequence). The CDR3 contains 16 residues. V shed 5 bases and J shed 2 bases, with 19 bases lying between them. CDR3 nucleotides: TGTGCCAGCAGTTATAGGGGAGGAAGGGGGCAAGAGACCCAGTACTTC. It translates to CASSYRGGRGQETQYF.

The J gene is TRBJ2-3, the V gene TRBV10-3; TRBD1 matches 10 bases. Germline V gives CDR1 ENHRY, CDR2 SYGVKD. CDR3 size: 14 residues. V lost 7 bases and J lost 3; bases outside the gene matches: 4. As DNA, the CDR3 is TGTGCCATCAAAGACAGGGGGCTAACAGATACGCAGTATTTT. Translation: CAIKDRGLTDTQYF.

This clonotype was picked up many times. V and J are TRBV30 and TRBJ2-5; D may match TRBD1 or TRBD2 (5 bases each). Germline CDR1 GTSNPN, CDR2 SVGIG (reference sequence). The CDR3 is 11 residues long. The V end lost 4 bases, the J end lost 4 bases, and 7 bases lay between the germline ends. CDR3 region: CAWTGRETQYF. In DNA, the CDR3 is TGTGCCTGGACAGGGAGAGAGACCCAGTACTTC.

This clonotype was seen a handful of times. V and J are TRBV20-1 and TRBJ2-5; a possible D gene is TRBD2 (6 bases). CDR1 and CDR2 (germline): DFQATT, SNEGSKA (reference sequence). The V gene lost 5 bases and the J gene lost 2 bases, with 12 bases spanning the gap. The CDR3 is 13 residues long. The CDR3: CSAPDRGQETQYF. The CDR3 DNA sequence: TGCAGTGCTCCGGACCGGGGGCAAGAGACCCAGTACTTC.

J is TRBJ2-4 and V is TRBV29-1; 8 bases are shared with TRBD1. The germline CDR1 and CDR2 sequences are SQVTM and ANQGSEA. V was clipped by 4 bases and J by 6 bases; unmatched bases: 8. This CDR3 spans 14 amino acids. DNA for the CDR3: TGCAGCGTTGCAAGACAGGGGAGCGTAAACATTCAGTACTTC. Translated, it gives CSVARQGSVNIQYF.

J is TRBJ2-5 and V is TRBV29-1; D is unresolved. The V end lost 6 bases, the J end lost 2 bases, and 7 bases lay between the germline ends. The CDR3 is made up of 11 amino acids. Germline CDR1 reads SQVTM; CDR2 reads ANQGSEA. The CDR3 region is CSVGRQETQYF. CDR3 bases: TGCAGCGTAGGCCGGCAAGAGACCCAGTACTTC.

This clonotype was recorded many times. This rearrangement joins TRBV29-1 to TRBJ2-1; TRBD2 matches 8 bases. CDR1 is SQVTM and CDR2 is ANQGSEA in the germline V gene. V shed 7 bases, J shed 2 bases, and the junction held 7 bases outside the gene matches. The CDR3 extends over 14 amino acids. DNA for the CDR3: TGCAGCGCTCAAAGCGGGAGTGCCTACAATGAGCAGTTCTTC. It is translated as CSAQSGSAYNEQFF.

This clonotype has a handful of counts. This chain connects TRBV12-3 or TRBV12-4 to TRBJ1-6, with D tentatively TRBD1 (6 bases). V lost 5 bases and J lost 7, with 15 bases in between. This CDR3 region has 15 residues. The CDR3 region is CASSPATGNNSPLHF. DNA for the CDR3: TGTGCCAGCAGTCCGGCCACAGGGAACAATTCACCCCTCCACTTT.

This clonotype came up many times. The V and J genes are TRBV5-1 and TRBJ1-1, with 8 bases fitting TRBD1. The J segment lost 2 bases and the V segment lost 4 bases, leaving 1 base of the junction unmatched. This CDR3 has 13 residues. Germline-derived CDR1 and CDR2 are SGHRS and YFSETQ. The CDR3 sequence: CASSGQGNTEAFF. DNA of the CDR3: TGCGCCAGCAGCGGACAGGGAAACACTGAAGCTTTCTTT.

The V call is TRBV18, the J call TRBJ2-1, with 9 positions matching TRBD2. Per the germline V gene, CDR1 is KGHSH and CDR2 is LQKENI. V gave up 0 bases and J gave up 8 bases; unmatched junction bases: 5. The CDR3 has 15 residues. The CDR3 loop is CASSPPGGRGDEQFF. The CDR3 coding sequence is TGTGCCAGCTCACCACCCGGCGGGAGGGGCGATGAGCAGTTCTTC.

The chain couples TRBV18 to TRBJ1-6, with D hard to call. The CDR3 is 13 residues long. The V end was cut by 3 bases, the J end by 10 bases, with 10 bases between. Germline CDR1 reads KGHSH; CDR2 reads LQKENI. The CDR3 sequence: CASSPSTDSPLHF. The CDR3 bases are TGTGCCAGCTCACCGTCGACGGACTCACCCCTCCACTTT. Complete variable domain (other parts from reference TRBV18 and TRBJ1-6): NAGVMQNPRHLVRRRGQEARLRCSPMKGHSHVYWYRQLPEEGLKFMVYLQKENIIDESGMPKERFSAEFPKEGPSILRIQQVVRGDSAAYFCASSPSTDSPLHFGNGTRLTVT.

This rearrangement joins TRBV6-5 to TRBJ2-2; either TRBD1 or TRBD2 may fit D (6 bases each). CDR1 and CDR2 from the germline V gene are MNHEY and SVGAGI. Trimming took 3 bases from V and 5 from J, leaving 10 bases between them. This CDR3 spans 14 amino acids. CDR3 residues: CASSYGGQTGELFF. The DNA for the CDR3 is TGTGCCAGCAGTTATGGGGGGCAAACCGGGGAGCTGTTTTTT.

This clonotype was recorded at least ten times. The chain employs TRBV5-1 and TRBJ2-7; 8 nucleotides match TRBD2. Germline CDR1 is SGHRS and CDR2 is YFSETQ. The CDR3 spans 14 residues. V shed 5 bases and J 3 bases; nucleotides not matched to a gene: 7. The CDR3 spells CASSSPGRGYEQYF. The CDR3 nucleotides are TGCGCCAGCAGTTCCCCCGGGAGGGGCTACGAGCAGTACTTC.

The chain combines TRBV5-1 with TRBJ2-7, with no clear D. Germline-derived CDR1 and CDR2 are SGHRS and YFSETQ. The CDR3 covers 11 residues. The V end lost 3 bases, the J end lost 6 bases, and 7 bases lay between the germline ends. CDR3 nucleotides: TGCGCCAGCAGCTCTGCCTTCGAGCAGTACTTC. It specifies CASSSAFEQYF.

This clonotype was counted many times. The chain carries TRBV2 and TRBJ1-1; tentative D call: TRBD1 (5 bases). The CDR3 totals 13 residues. V lost 10 bases and J lost 1, with 13 bases in between. Germline CDR1 SNHLY, CDR2 FYNNEI. The CDR3 DNA reads as TGTGCCACATGGACCGGGGGGAACACTGAAGCTTTCTTT. Translation: CATWTGGNTEAFF.

This clonotype has a handful of counts. V is TRBV7-9 and J is TRBJ1-1, with 8 positions matching TRBD1. Germline CDR1 is SEHNR and CDR2 is FQNEAQ (reference sequence). V shed 5 bases and J 1 base; nucleotides not matched to a gene: 3. The CDR3 has 14 residues. The CDR3 here is CASSRDRGNTEAFF. The CDR3 DNA sequence: TGTGCCAGCAGCCGCGACAGGGGGAACACTGAAGCTTTCTTT. The variable domain in full, completed from reference TRBV7-9 and TRBJ1-1, reads DTGVSQNPRHKITKRGQNVTFRCDPISEHNRLYWYRQTLGQGPEFLTYFQNEAQLEKSRLLSDRFSAERPKGSFSTLEIQRTEQGDSAMYLCASSRDRGNTEAFFGQGTRLTVV.

At least ten counts were recorded for this clonotype. The genes are TRBV3-1 and TRBJ2-2; 8 nucleotides match TRBD1. There are 18 residues in the CDR3. The V segment lost 4 bases and the J segment 6 bases; nucleotides outside the gene matches: 16. The germline CDR1 and CDR2 sequences are LGHDT and YNNKEL (reference sequence). CDR3 sequence: CASSRLPPAGGLAGELFF. Written as DNA, the CDR3 is TGTGCCAGCAGCCGTTTACCCCCCGCAGGGGGCCTCGCCGGGGAGCTGTTTTTT. Looking up the rest from reference TRBV3-1 and TRBJ2-2 gives the full variable domain: DTAVSQTPKYLVTQMGNDKSIKCEQNLGHDTMYWYKQDSKKFLKIMFSYNNKELIINETVPNRFSPKSPDKAHLNLHINSLELGDSAVYFCASSRLPPAGGLAGELFFGEGSRLTVL.

This clonotype was recorded at least ten times. V is TRBV9 and J is TRBJ2-2; 13 bases line up with TRBD2. Looked up from germline, CDR1 is SGDLS and CDR2 is YYNGEE. This CDR3 region has 18 residues. Trimming cost V 4 bases and J 7 bases; bases outside gene matches: 13. The CDR3 coding sequence is TGTGCCAGCAGCAGTAGAGCTGGACTAGCGGGAGTCAACGGGGAGCTGTTTTTT. It yields the protein CASSSRAGLAGVNGELFF.

V gene TRBV12-3 or TRBV12-4 combines with J gene TRBJ2-2; D is unresolved. Trimming took off 1 base at V and 6 bases at J, with 3 bases between the two ends. CDR3 length: 12 amino acids. The DNA for the CDR3 is TGTGCCAGCAGTTTAGTCGCCGGGGAGCTGTTTTTT. Encoded protein: CASSLVAGELFF.

The J gene is TRBJ2-1, the V gene TRBV5-1; 11 bases align to TRBD2. Germline CDR1 is SGHRS and CDR2 is YFSETQ. The ends lost 5 bases at V and 4 bases at J; junction bases unmatched: 14. This CDR3 has 18 residues. The CDR3 DNA reads TGCGCCAGCAGTTCCCCGGGGGCTAGCGGGAGGCTTTACAATGAGCAGTTCTTC. It translates to CASSSPGASGRLYNEQFF.